Sequencing of this T cell receptor (beta chain) was carried out in a study of Graves' ophthalmopathy and Graves' hyperthyroidism. This clonotype has ten or more counts. Between the trimmed V and J ends, which lost 0 bases and 2 bases, there was a span of 11 bases. The CDR3 covers 15 residues. Germline CDR1 SGHRS, CDR2 YFSETQ. As the template, RNA transcripts were used to amplify TCR beta CDR3 regions. RT-PCR in the first round used HTBI primers; a second-round multiplex PCR followed. TCRdb recomputed calls from the multiplex PCR reads with MiXCR, one row per CDR3 protein. The sample includes roughly 400,000 distinct CDR3 sequences, roughly a sixth of them seen just once. Symptoms, serum thyroxine and TRAb, thyroid ultrasound, and orbital computed tomography formed the diagnostic basis.

The genes are TRBV5-1 and TRBJ2-5; D not resolved. The sequencing sample was made of peripheral blood. This clonotype originated in an adult woman with stable Graves' hyperthyroidism. CDR3 sequence (DNA): TGCGCCAGCAGCTTGGGGCAGGCCACACAAGAGACCCAGTACTTC. This codes for CASSLGQATQETQYF.